The following is a TCR beta chain sequence with its context. The data originate from a study of blood T cell repertoires in COVID-19. Study at large: The United States, Italy and Spain supplied acute and convalescent COVID-19 samples.

Germline CDR1 is MNHEY and CDR2 is SMNVEV (reference sequence). CDR3 size: 15 residues. Between the trimmed V and J ends, which lost 4 bases and 5 bases, there was a span of 14 bases. This table comes from immunoSEQ multiplex PCR, and its TCRdb copy is limited to in-frame clones, with some not included. The sample contains tens of thousands of clones, roughly 87% of which appear only once. This chain uses TRBV27 with TRBJ1-4; D is possibly TRBD1 (6 bases). Sequencing was performed on peripheral blood. The clonotype originates from a woman aged 45-60 years with active COVID-19. The CDR3 nucleotides read TGTGCCAGCAGTTATCTACAGGGATCGAATGAAAAACTGTTTTTT. This translates into CASSYLQGSNEKLFF.